This TCR beta chain comes out of a study of cytomegalovirus exposure and HLA in healthy donors. The PCR used 60 Vbeta and 13 Jbeta primers. Data came from immunoSEQ multiplex PCR; TCRdb stores just in-frame clones and leaves some out. The table shows roughly 68,000 clones, with around 74% occurring only once. The junction had 3 bases not matched to a gene; V was cut back by 6 bases and J by 4 bases. Germline-derived CDR1 and CDR2 are SQVTM and ANQGSEA. The CDR3 is 11 residues long. The sequenced material came from PBMCs. This chain connects TRBV29-1 to TRBJ2-7, with 7 nucleotides matching TRBD2. The origin of this receptor is a male donor in good health and CMV-seropositive. This CDR3 is CSVGGSYEQYF. The CDR3 nucleotides are TGCAGCGTCGGGGGGAGTTACGAGCAGTACTTC.